This T cell receptor beta chain comes out of a study of blood T cells in healthy people across ages. Aged about 6 to 95, donors were systemically healthy Caucasians from Russia. A second PCR of 7 to 11 cycles used a sample-barcoded 5' primer and a J-beta primer mix. Every sample gave at least 2.5 million paired-end reads containing CDR3. TCRdb re-called the 5' RACE reads through MiXCR, storing one row per CDR3 protein. Of about 780,000 distinct CDR3 sequences detected, 25% to 30% appear once; the ten largest clones hold around 3%. Study results and limitations: Versus aged donors, long-lived donors had higher diversity and more naive CD4+ cells.

V shed 6 bases, J shed 6 bases, and the junction held 7 bases outside the gene matches. The germline gives CDR1 LGHNT, CDR2 FRNRAP. The CDR3 sequence is 13 residues long. With respect to this clonotype: As yet, its antigen is unknown.

Another study also made use of these data, one on T cells of mothers and their children. From that second work: Every mother supplied over 9 million TCR beta CDR3 reads and every child 2.5 million to 3.5 million.

The rearrangement joins TRBV12-5 to TRBJ1-1, with TRBD1 identical over 7 bases. Sequencing was done on a sample of blood. The TCR comes from a boy between 10 and 17 years old in good health. In DNA form, the CDR3 reads TGTGCTAGTGGCTGGACAGGAGGGGCTGAAGCTTTCTTT. This sequence encodes CASGWTGGAEAFF.